The rows below give T cell receptor beta chains drawn from one sample of a study of blood T cell repertoires in COVID-19. The method was immunoSEQ multiplex PCR; TCRdb's version includes in-frame clones alone and lacks a portion of them. This repertoire shows 250,000 to 300,000 clones, roughly 86% found once; its top ten account for around 3.6%. The material sequenced was peripheral blood. The receptors were sampled from a man younger than 35 with active or convalescent COVID-19. Each CDR3 is given with its conserved first and last residue. D genes are given only for firm matches. Size is stated for part of the rows, as once, few or many counts, or as a class when the clone is expanded.

>-|TRBJ2-7|TRBV30|few
TGTGCCTCGGAAGGGGCAGGGGCGACTTACGAGCAGTACTTC
CASEGAGATYEQYF
>TRBD2|TRBJ2-1|TRBV7-2|-
TGTGCCAGCAGCTTTAGCGGGAGTAATGGTGAGCAGTTCTTC
CASSFSGSNGEQFF
>-|TRBJ1-1|TRBV12-3/TRBV12-4|-
TGTGCCAGCAGTATACCCCCGGGGACTGAAGCTTTCTTT
CASSIPPGTEAFF
>-|TRBJ2-7|TRBV9|-
TGTGCCAGCAGCGTAGGCCAGGCTACCTACGAGCAGTACTTC
CASSVGQATYEQYF
>TRBD1|TRBJ1-2|TRBV24-1|-
TGTGCCACCAGCCCCGGGACAGCGGATGGCTACACCTTC
CATSPGTADGYTF
>-|TRBJ1-1|TRBV9|once
TGTGCCAGCAGCGTAAATCCGGGGAACACTGAAGCTTTCTTT
CASSVNPGNTEAFF
>-|TRBJ1-2|TRBV18|-
TGTGCCAGCTCACGCGGTGAAGGCTACACCTTC
CASSRGEGYTF
>-|TRBJ2-7|TRBV6-2/TRBV6-3|once
TGTGCCAGCAGTTACACGCACAACTCCTACGAGCAGTACTTC
CASSYTHNSYEQYF
>TRBD1|TRBJ2-7|TRBV5-1|few
TGCGCCAGCAGCGGGACAGGGGCCCACGAGCAGTACTTC
CASSGTGAHEQYF
>-|TRBJ2-3|TRBV3-1/TRBV3-2|-
TGTGCCAGCAGCCAAGGAGATGGAGCAGATACGCAGTATTTT
CASSQGDGADTQYF
>TRBD1|TRBJ2-2|TRBV18|-
TGTGCCAGCTCACCAACAGGGACAGGCTCCGGGGAGCTGTTTTTT
CASSPTGTGSGELFF
>-|TRBJ2-1|TRBV5-1|once
TGCGCCAGCAGCTTCATGCAGCGCGATGAGCAGTTCTTC
CASSFMQRDEQFF
>-|TRBJ2-7|TRBV18|-
TGTGCCAGCTCACCCAGGGAAAATCCCCACGAGCAGTACTTC
CASSPRENPHEQYF
>-|TRBJ2-1|TRBV6-2/TRBV6-3|once
TGTGCCAGCAGTTCGTCCCCGGAGCAGTTCTTC
CASSSSPEQFF
>TRBD2|TRBJ2-1|TRBV5-1|-
TGCGCCAGCAGCTTGGCTGAGGGAGGGTATGAGCAGTTCTTC
CASSLAEGGYEQFF
>TRBD2|TRBJ2-1|TRBV4-1|-
TGCGCCAGCAGCCGGGGACTAGTAGGGGGCAATGAGCAGTTCTTC
CASSRGLVGGNEQFF
>-|TRBJ2-5|TRBV21-1|-
TGTGCCAGATCGGGGACAGGCCAAGGAGAGACCCAGTACTTC
CARSGTGQGETQYF
>TRBD2|TRBJ2-3|TRBV3-1/TRBV3-2|-
TGTGCCAGCAGCTCATCCGGAGGGACTAGCGGGACAGATACGCAGTATTTT
CASSSSGGTSGTDTQYF
>-|TRBJ1-2|TRBV7-2|once
TGTGCCAGCAGCCAGAATCCGGGTTCTATGGGCTACACCTTC
CASSQNPGSMGYTF
>-|TRBJ2-7|TRBV11-2|-
TGTGCCAGCAGCTTGACCCCCGGGGGTCACGAGCAGTACTTC
CASSLTPGGHEQYF
>-|TRBJ1-2|TRBV20-1|-
TGCAGTGCTAGTGTAGGTCGGCGGCGGGGCCTTATGGAAGGCTACACCTTC
CSASVGRRRGLMEGYTF
>-|TRBJ2-7|TRBV11-1|-
TGTGCCAGCAGCTTGGTATCCGGGGACTTGCCTCGCGAGCAGTACTTC
CASSLVSGDLPREQYF
>-|TRBJ1-4|TRBV2|-
TGTGCCAGCAGAGCAGAGACCGGAGATGAAAAACTGTTTTTT
CASRAETGDEKLFF
>TRBD2|TRBJ2-2|TRBV2|-
TGTGCCAGCAGGGTCCAGCGGGGAGGGACCGGGGAGCTGTTTTTT
CASRVQRGGTGELFF
>TRBD1|TRBJ2-7|TRBV10-3|-
TGTGCCATCAGAGACGGGACAGGAAGCGGGTACGAGCAGTACTTC
CAIRDGTGSGYEQYF